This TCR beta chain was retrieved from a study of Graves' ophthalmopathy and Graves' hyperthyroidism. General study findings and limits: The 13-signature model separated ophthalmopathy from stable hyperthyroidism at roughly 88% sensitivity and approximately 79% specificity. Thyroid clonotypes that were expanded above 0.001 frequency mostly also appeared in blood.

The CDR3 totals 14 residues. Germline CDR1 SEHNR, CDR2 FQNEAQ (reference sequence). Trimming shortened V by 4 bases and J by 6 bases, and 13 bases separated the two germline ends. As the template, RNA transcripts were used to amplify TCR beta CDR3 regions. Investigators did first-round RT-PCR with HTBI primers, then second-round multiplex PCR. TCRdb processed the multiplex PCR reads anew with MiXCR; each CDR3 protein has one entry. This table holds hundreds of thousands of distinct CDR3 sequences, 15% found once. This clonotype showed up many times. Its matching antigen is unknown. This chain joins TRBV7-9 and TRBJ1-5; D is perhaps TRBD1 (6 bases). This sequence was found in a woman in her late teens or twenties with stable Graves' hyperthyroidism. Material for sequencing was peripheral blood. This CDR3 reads CASSSEGVFQPQHF. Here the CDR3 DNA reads TGTGCCAGCAGCTCGGAGGGGGTTTTTCAGCCCCAGCATTTT.